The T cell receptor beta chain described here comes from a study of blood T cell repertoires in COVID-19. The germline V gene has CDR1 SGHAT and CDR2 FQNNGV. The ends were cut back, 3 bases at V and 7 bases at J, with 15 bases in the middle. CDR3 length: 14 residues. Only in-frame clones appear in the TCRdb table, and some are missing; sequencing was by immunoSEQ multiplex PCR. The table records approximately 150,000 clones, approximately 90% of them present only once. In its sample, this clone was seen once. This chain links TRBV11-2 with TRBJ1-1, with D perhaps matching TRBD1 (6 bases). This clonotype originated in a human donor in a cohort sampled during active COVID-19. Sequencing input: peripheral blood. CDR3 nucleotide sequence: TGTGCCAGCAGCTTCGTTCAGGGGAGTGGTGAAGCTTTCTTT. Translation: CASSFVQGSGEAFF.